The clone carrying this TCR beta chain is a singleton in its sample. From germline, CDR1 is MGHDK and CDR2 SYGVNS. The CDR3 covers 14 residues. J lost 3 bases, V lost 6 bases, and 7 bases had no gene match. The data were taken from a study of blood T cell repertoires in COVID-19. Repertoires were generated with immunoSEQ multiplex PCR, while TCRdb's copy carries only in-frame clones and drops some. Of 200,000 to 300,000 clones detected, under 90% appear once; the ten largest clones hold 3.5% to 4%. Material for sequencing was PBMCs or T cells enriched from blood (not recorded which). V is TRBV25-1 and J is TRBJ1-1, with 7 positions matching TRBD1. This TCR was recovered from a woman aged 30 to 39 with acute COVID-19. For the CDR3, the DNA is TGTGCCAGCAGCCTGACCGGGACAGACACTGAAGCTTTCTTT. The encoded protein is CASSLTGTDTEAFF.